This passage covers 21 T cell receptor beta chains from one sample sequenced in a study of response to subunit inactivated influenza vaccine listed by TCRdb under 2018. Library preparation used RT-PCR. The sample was run on an Illumina HiSeq 2500. TCRdb applied fastp at Q25 and MiXCR to the public reads, then kept only in-frame beta chains. When rows share a CDR3 protein, they turn into one entry using the most common DNA and genes. Within this sample are hundreds of thousands of distinct CDR3 sequences, with approximately 15% of them counted one time only. Together, the top ten hold roughly 10% of the sample. The sequencing used PBMCs from blood, collected 11 to 12 days after vaccination. All receptors derive from a man aged 45-65 years who received an inactivated influenza vaccine. Donor details come from another sample of the same person, matched by shared clones.

The V call is TRBV18, the J call TRBJ2-1; D might be TRBD2 (6 bases). Germline V gene data show CDR1 as KGHSH and CDR2 as LQKENI. There are 18 residues in the CDR3. Trimming pared 3 bases from V and 0 bases from J, leaving 18 bases between. CDR3 in amino acids: CASSPVQGLPSSYNEQFF. The CDR3 DNA follows: TGTGCCAGCTCACCGGTTCAGGGACTCCCGAGCTCCTACAATGAGCAGTTCTTC.

This chain joins TRBV5-5 and TRBJ2-7, with D perhaps matching TRBD1 (6 bases). The CDR3 sequence is 15 residues long. The germline V and J ends were trimmed by 1 base and 2 bases, with 13 bases remaining between them. The germline CDR1 and CDR2 sequences are SGHKS and YYEKEE (reference sequence). The CDR3 region is CASSLWQGTAYEQYF. DNA for the CDR3: TGTGCCAGCAGCTTGTGGCAGGGGACCGCCTACGAGCAGTACTTC.

This clonotype showed up just a few times. The chain joins TRBV5-1 to TRBJ2-7, with a tentative D call TRBD1 (6 bases). CDR1 and CDR2 (germline): SGHRS, YFSETQ. The CDR3 runs 13 residues. V lost 2 bases and J 5 bases, leaving 11 bases between the germline ends. This CDR3 is CASSFWGTNEQYF. CDR3 bases: TGCGCCAGCAGCTTCTGGGGGACAAACGAGCAGTACTTC.

This clonotype was detected a few times. This chain links TRBV5-1 with TRBJ2-1; TRBD1 matches 11 bases. The V and J ends lost 3 bases and 8 bases, in that order; junction bases with no gene match: 7. This CDR3 is built from 15 residues. CDR1 and CDR2 from the germline V gene are SGHRS and YFSETQ. CDR3: CASSWTGGAGYEQFF. Written as DNA, the CDR3 is TGCGCCAGCAGCTGGACAGGGGGCGCGGGTTATGAGCAGTTCTTC.

This clonotype was counted many times. J is TRBJ2-7 and V is TRBV5-8; D remains ambiguous. The CDR3 runs to 13 residues. V lost 4 bases and J lost 0, with 8 bases in between. Per germline, CDR1 SGHTS and CDR2 YDEGEE. The CDR3 nucleotides read TGTGCCAGCAGCCTCAGATACTCCTACGAGCAGTACTTC. Translated, it gives CASSLRYSYEQYF.

This clonotype was seen a handful of times. This sequence joins TRBV7-7 and TRBJ2-3, with D possibly being TRBD1 (6 bases). The CDR3 is 14 residues long. Per the germline V gene, CDR1 is SSHAT and CDR2 is FNYEAQ (reference sequence). The CDR3 bases are TGTGCTAGGTTCCGGCCCTGGGGGCCAGATACGCAGTATTTT. This encodes CARFRPWGPDTQYF.

The gene calls are TRBV20-1 and TRBJ1-1, with a tentative D call TRBD1 (5 bases). Germline CDR1 DFQATT, CDR2 SNEGSKA (reference sequence). The length of the CDR3 is 13 residues. V was shortened by 2 bases and J by 2 bases, with 9 bases between the two germline ends. This CDR3 is CSARTTVNTEAFF. The CDR3 nucleotides are TGCAGTGCTAGAACGACAGTCAACACTGAAGCTTTCTTT.

The CDR3 region has the DNA TGCGCCAGCAGCTTGTCCTACACCTATACGAACACCGGGGAGCTGTTTTTT. It yields the protein CASSLSYTYTNTGELFF. The chain recombines TRBV5-1 with TRBJ2-2; D is unresolved. CDR3 length: 17 amino acids. With 1 base removed from V and 0 bases from J, the gap between germline ends came to 13 bases. Germline-derived CDR1 and CDR2 are SGHRS and YFSETQ.

This clonotype was seen repeatedly, ten times or more. The CDR3 nucleotides are TGTGCCACCAGCAGAGATGCTCTCTACGAGCAGTACTTC. The encoded protein is CATSRDALYEQYF. The chain employs TRBV15 and TRBJ2-7; D is unresolved. The CDR3 is made up of 13 amino acids. Germline V gene lookup returns CDR1 LNHNV and CDR2 YYDKDF (reference sequence). Trimming shortened V by 0 bases and J by 3 bases, and 6 bases separated the two germline ends. Full variable domain (remainder filled in from reference TRBV15 and TRBJ2-7): DAMVIQNPRYQVTQFGKPVTLSCSQTLNHNVMYWYQQKSSQAPKLLFHYYDKDFNNEADTPDNFQSRRPNTSFCFLDIRSPGLGDTAMYLCATSRDALYEQYFGPGTRLTVT.

The chain couples TRBV7-8 to TRBJ1-2; 10 nucleotides agree with TRBD1. The CDR3 contains 15 residues. Per germline, CDR1 SGHVS and CDR2 FQNEAQ. The ends lost 5 bases at V and 2 bases at J; junction bases unmatched: 5. The CDR3 DNA follows: TGTGCCAGCAGCCAGGGGGGACAGGGGAACTATGGCTACACCTTC. It codes for CASSQGGQGNYGYTF.

This chain connects TRBV7-3 to TRBJ1-1; D unclear. CDR3 size: 14 residues. The germline CDR1 and CDR2 sequences are SGHTA and FQGTGA. The V end lost 2 bases, the J end lost 5 bases, and 12 bases lay between the germline ends. The CDR3 coding sequence is TGTGCCAGCAGCTTATCCTCCTCGGGAACTGAAGCTTTCTTT. Translated, it gives CASSLSSSGTEAFF.

The chain joins TRBV5-5 to TRBJ2-5, with D perhaps matching TRBD1 (6 bases). CDR3 length: 15 amino acids. Germline CDR1 and CDR2: SGHKS and YYEKEE (reference sequence). Trimming took off 3 bases at V and 2 bases at J, with 14 bases between the two ends. The CDR3 sequence: CASSSLGHQQETQYF. DNA of the CDR3: TGTGCCAGCAGCTCCCTGGGACACCAACAAGAGACCCAGTACTTC.

The gene calls are TRBV7-6 and TRBJ2-3; the D call may be TRBD1 or TRBD2 (5 bases each). This CDR3 spans 16 amino acids. Trimming pared 5 bases from V and 2 bases from J, leaving 17 bases between. Germline V gene lookup returns CDR1 SGHVS and CDR2 FNYEAQ. CDR3 coding DNA: TGTGCCAGCAGCCGCAGGTCGGGGACCGCCACAGATACGCAGTATTTT. It encodes CASSRRSGTATDTQYF.

This rearrangement joins TRBV15 to TRBJ1-6; D possibly corresponds to TRBD1 (5 bases). The CDR3 spans 15 residues. Deletions cut 5 bases from V and 0 bases from J, with 8 bases between. Germline V lookup: CDR1 LNHNV, CDR2 YYDKDF (reference sequence). The CDR3 reads CATSGGSSYNSPLHF. The CDR3 nucleotides read TGTGCCACCAGCGGGGGAAGCTCCTATAATTCACCCCTCCACTTT.

In this sample, this clonotype turned up a few times. The genes are TRBV30 and TRBJ1-5; 9 nucleotides align to TRBD1. The V gene end was trimmed by 2 bases and the J gene end by 5 bases; junction bases not matched to a gene: 1. This CDR3 has 13 residues. CDR1 GTSNPN and CDR2 SVGIG come from the germline V gene (reference sequence). CDR3 nucleotides: TGTGCCTGGAGTTGGACAGGGGATCAGCCCCAGCATTTT. Translated: CAWSWTGDQPQHF.

This clonotype was found a few times. The chain is built from TRBV6-2 or TRBV6-3 and TRBJ1-2, with D possibly TRBD1 on 6 matching bases. V dropped 3 bases and J dropped 3 bases, with 8 bases sitting between them. The CDR3 is made up of 13 amino acids. Germline V CDR1 and CDR2: MNHEY, SVGEGT. This CDR3 reads CASSYSGDYGYTF. CDR3 bases: TGTGCCAGCAGTTATTCAGGGGACTATGGCTACACCTTC.

This clonotype appeared a few times. This sequence joins TRBV7-9 and TRBJ1-5, with D possibly matching TRBD1 (5 bases). Germline V gives CDR1 SEHNR, CDR2 FQNEAQ (reference sequence). This CDR3 comprises 14 residues. V gave up 5 bases and J gave up 1 base, with 9 bases separating them. CDR3 sequence (DNA): TGTGCCAGCAGCCATGGACAAAGCAATCAGCCCCAGCATTTT. Protein sequence: CASSHGQSNQPQHF.

In DNA, the CDR3 is TGTGCCAGCAGGACGGGACAGGGATACACCGGGGAGCTGTTTTTT. This gives the protein CASRTGQGYTGELFF. The V call is TRBV12-3 or TRBV12-4, the J call TRBJ2-2; TRBD1 aligns across 9 bases. The CDR3 runs to 15 residues. Trimming took 6 bases from V and 3 from J; bases not matched to a gene: 5.

The chain has TRBV20-1 and TRBJ2-7; D gene unclear. Germline V gene lookup returns CDR1 DFQATT and CDR2 SNEGSKA (reference sequence). V lost 0 bases and J lost 3, with 15 bases in between. The CDR3 spans 15 residues. CDR3 loop: CSARDRGYLLYEQYF. CDR3 nucleotides: TGCAGTGCTAGAGATCGAGGTTACCTCCTCTACGAGCAGTACTTC.

This rearrangement joins TRBV6-2 or TRBV6-3 to TRBJ2-7; the D call may be TRBD1 or TRBD2 (6 bases each). Germline values: CDR1 MNHEY, CDR2 SVGEGT. Trimming took off 0 bases at V and 4 bases at J, with 16 bases between the two ends. The length of the CDR3 is 16 residues. The CDR3 coding sequence is TGTGCCAGCAGTTACTCTTCCGGGGGCGTTAAGTACGAGCAGTACTTC. As protein: CASSYSSGGVKYEQYF.

This clonotype was counted between two and nine times. The chain's CDR3 is CASSLGLANAYEQYF. The CDR3 region has the DNA TGTGCCAGCAGCTTGGGACTAGCAAACGCCTACGAGCAGTACTTC. V usage is TRBV12-3 or TRBV12-4 and J usage is TRBJ2-7; 9 nucleotides align to TRBD2. With 6 bases clipped from V and 2 bases from J, the junction kept 8 bases outside the gene matches. This CDR3 is 15 amino acids long.